This T cell receptor beta chain came from a study of Ad26.COV2.S vaccination and SARS-CoV-2 variants. Study details: Ad26.COV2.S, an intramuscular injection, was given once or twice 56 days apart. Broader study findings: Non-spike TCR breadth did not differ much between vaccine and placebo recipients. There was reportedly substantial breadth in spike-specific CD8+ and CD4+ T cell responses after vaccination.

Turning to this clone: Its target is not known.

The table came from immunoSEQ multiplex PCR; TCRdb's copy has only in-frame clones and leaves some out. The sample contains roughly 320,000 clones, roughly 84% of which appear only once. V gave up 0 bases and J gave up 8 bases; unmatched junction bases: 10. This CDR3 spans 15 amino acids. Germline assignment: CDR1 SGHRS and CDR2 YFSETQ. Described treatment: around 19 received Ad26.COV2.S at low or high dose, single or two shots; 5 received placebo; per-sample allocation not given. Sampling occurred on day 63 after the first vaccine or placebo injection. The chain recombines TRBV5-1 with TRBJ1-1; TRBD1 matches 7 bases. Sequences were derived from peripheral blood, sampled in a trial of Ad26.COV2.S vaccine versus placebo. The TCR was taken from a person aged 18-65 years who received the Ad26.COV2.S COVID-19 vaccine or a placebo. The DNA of the CDR3 is TGCGCCAGCAGCTTGGGGGAACAGGGGATAAGGGAAGCTTTCTTT. It is translated as CASSLGEQGIREAFF.